This T cell receptor beta chain is drawn from a study of blood T cells in healthy people across ages. On this clonotype itself: Possible read error: a much larger clone is one base away.

A J-beta primer mix and a sample-barcoded 5' primer were used in a second PCR of roughly 7 to 12 cycles. Via MiXCR, TCRdb re-called the 5' RACE reads, giving one row per CDR3 protein. The table shows hundreds of thousands of distinct CDR3 sequences, with 22% occurring only once. V lost 5 bases and J lost 4, with 12 bases in between. The CDR3 totals 14 residues. The germline CDR1 and CDR2 sequences are SGHNT and YENEEA. The origin of this receptor is a man in his sixties or seventies in good health. Sequenced material: blood. The genes are TRBV11-3 and TRBJ2-1; D perhaps matches TRBD1 (5 bases). The CDR3 loop is CASSVARAYNEQFF. DNA for the CDR3: TGTGCCAGCAGCGTGGCCAGGGCTTACAATGAGCAGTTCTTC.